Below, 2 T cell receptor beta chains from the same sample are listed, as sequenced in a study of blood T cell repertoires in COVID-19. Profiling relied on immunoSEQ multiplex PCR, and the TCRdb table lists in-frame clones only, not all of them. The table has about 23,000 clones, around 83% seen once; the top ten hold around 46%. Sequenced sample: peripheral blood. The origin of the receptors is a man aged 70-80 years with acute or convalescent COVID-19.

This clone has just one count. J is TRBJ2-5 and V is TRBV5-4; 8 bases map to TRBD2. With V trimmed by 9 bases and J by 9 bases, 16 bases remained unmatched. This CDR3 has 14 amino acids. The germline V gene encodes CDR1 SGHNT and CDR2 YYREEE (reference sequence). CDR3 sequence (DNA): TGTGCCACCTCGGACGGGGGGGGACTGGCTCCCCAGTACTTC. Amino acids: CATSDGGGLAPQYF.

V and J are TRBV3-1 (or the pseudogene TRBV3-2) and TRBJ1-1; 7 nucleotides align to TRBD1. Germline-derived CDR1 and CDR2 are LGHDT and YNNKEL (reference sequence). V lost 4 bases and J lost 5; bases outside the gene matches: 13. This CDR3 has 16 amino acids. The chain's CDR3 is CASSLDDRAGWTEAFF. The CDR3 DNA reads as TGTGCCAGCAGCCTCGATGACAGGGCGGGTTGGACTGAAGCTTTCTTT.